Presented here are 14 T cell receptor beta chains from one specimen sequenced in a study of T-cell reconstitution after alpha-beta-depleted transplantation in children. The TCRbeta library incorporated unique molecular identifiers. MiXCR was run by TCRdb on the PCR reads, yielding one entry per CDR3 protein. The sample records hundreds of thousands of distinct CDR3 sequences, roughly 16% being singletons. Sequenced material: PBMCs, mostly from graft donor cells, taken 360 days after TCRalphabeta/CD19-depleted stem cell transplant. These receptors came from a boy in the first two years of life who had a stem cell transplant for Wiskott-Aldrich syndrome, so the T cells may come from the graft donor.

This clonotype appeared a few times. The chain has TRBV4-3 and TRBJ2-7; unclear D gene. Germline V gives CDR1 LGHNA, CDR2 YSLEER. The CDR3 runs 13 residues. Trimming took off 4 bases at V and 5 bases at J, with 12 bases between the two ends. The CDR3 region is CASSRSILDEQYF. The CDR3 DNA sequence: TGCGCCAGCAGCCGCTCGATTTTGGACGAGCAGTACTTC.

This clonotype has ten or more counts. The rearrangement joins TRBV12-3 or TRBV12-4 to TRBJ2-7; D is unresolved. V was trimmed by 4 bases and J by 1 base, leaving 11 bases between them. The CDR3 spans 14 residues. CDR3 amino acids: CASSYSALSYEQYF. The CDR3 nucleotides are TGTGCCAGCAGTTACAGTGCCCTATCCTACGAGCAGTACTTC.

The chain couples TRBV7-2 to TRBJ2-5, with a tentative D call TRBD2 (6 bases). Trimming removed 1 base from V and 3 bases from J, with 9 bases in between. Germline assignment: CDR1 SGHTA and CDR2 FQGNSA. The CDR3 has 14 amino acids. CDR3 sequence: CASSLGAGKETQYF. CDR3 nucleotides: TGTGCCAGCAGCTTAGGGGCGGGGAAAGAGACCCAGTACTTC.

In DNA, the CDR3 is TGTGCCAGCAGTGGACATGAGGGGGCAGATACGCAGTATTTT. This sequence encodes CASSGHEGADTQYF. V usage is TRBV2 and J usage is TRBJ2-3; D is possibly TRBD1 (6 bases). V was clipped by 4 bases and J by 4 bases, with 12 bases between them. CDR3 length: 14 residues. Per the germline V gene, CDR1 is SNHLY and CDR2 is FYNNEI.

This clonotype was seen a few times. This sequence joins TRBV20-1 and TRBJ2-3, with D hard to call. The CDR3 covers 11 residues. V was clipped by 3 bases and J by 7 bases, with 8 bases between them. CDR1 is DFQATT, CDR2 SNEGSKA, per germline (reference sequence). The CDR3 bases are TGCAGTGCTAGGGACCCAAATACGCAGTATTTT. It translates to CSARDPNTQYF.

This rearrangement joins TRBV7-2 to TRBJ2-1; 8 nucleotides match TRBD2. Germline loops: CDR1 SGHTA, CDR2 FQGNSA. With V trimmed by 2 bases and J by 2 bases, 2 bases remained unmatched. The CDR3 loop spans 15 amino acids. The CDR3 coding sequence is TGTGCCAGCAGCTTAAGCGGGAGTGCCTACAATGAGCAGTTCTTC. Translating gives CASSLSGSAYNEQFF.

V is TRBV7-9 and J is TRBJ2-1; D uncertain. The CDR3 extends over 11 amino acids. V was pared by 1 base and J by 12 bases, with 7 bases between. Germline-derived CDR1 and CDR2 are SEHNR and FQNEAQ (reference sequence). CDR3 protein: CASSLGGAQFF. The DNA of the CDR3 is TGTGCCAGCAGCTTAGGTGGAGCGCAGTTCTTC.

The V gene is TRBV7-9, the J gene TRBJ2-5; TRBD1 matches at 7 bases. Germline CDR1 and CDR2: SEHNR and FQNEAQ (reference sequence). The trim removed 2 bases at V and 1 base at J, leaving 4 bases unmatched. The CDR3 runs 15 residues. CDR3: CASSLLWDSQETQYF. The CDR3 nucleotides read TGTGCCAGCAGCTTACTCTGGGACAGCCAAGAGACCCAGTACTTC.

This rearrangement joins TRBV15 to TRBJ2-7; 9 nucleotides match TRBD1. V shed 1 base, J shed 4 bases, and the junction held 2 bases outside the gene matches. The germline V gene has CDR1 LNHNV and CDR2 YYDKDF (reference sequence). This CDR3 spans 14 amino acids. CDR3 in amino acids: CATSRVGTGYEQYF. In nucleotides, the CDR3 is TGTGCCACCAGCAGAGTTGGGACAGGGTACGAGCAGTACTTC. The full variable domain, with the rest looked up from reference TRBV15 and TRBJ2-7, is DAMVIQNPRYQVTQFGKPVTLSCSQTLNHNVMYWYQQKSSQAPKLLFHYYDKDFNNEADTPDNFQSRRPNTSFCFLDIRSPGLGDTAMYLCATSRVGTGYEQYFGPGTRLTVT.

The chain is built from TRBV7-9 and TRBJ1-1; D perhaps matches TRBD1 (6 bases). The CDR3 sequence is 14 residues long. Trimming shortened V by 5 bases and J by 2 bases, and 12 bases separated the two germline ends. Germline lookup yields CDR1 SEHNR and CDR2 FQNEAQ (reference sequence). The CDR3 is CASSINRANTEAFF. The CDR3 region has the DNA TGTGCCAGCAGCATAAACAGGGCCAACACTGAAGCTTTCTTT.

Many counts were recorded for this clonotype. The chain links TRBV2 to TRBJ2-4, with D tentatively TRBD1 or TRBD2 (6 bases each). Germline CDR1 and CDR2: SNHLY and FYNNEI. Trimming removed 7 bases from V and 6 bases from J, with 7 bases in between. The CDR3 is made up of 11 amino acids. The CDR3 spells CASKGGNIQYF. The CDR3 region has the DNA TGTGCCAGCAAGGGGGGAAACATTCAGTACTTC.

V and J are TRBV27 and TRBJ1-4; D is ambiguous. The V gene lost 1 base and the J gene lost 7 bases, with 10 bases spanning the gap. Germline V gene sequence: CDR1 MNHEY, CDR2 SMNVEV (reference sequence). The CDR3 sequence is 14 residues long. The CDR3 DNA is TGTGCCAGCAGTTTATACGGGAGAGGTGAAAAACTGTTTTTT. Protein sequence: CASSLYGRGEKLFF.

This clonotype has at least ten counts. CDR3: CASSLGRGVYEQYF. The DNA of the CDR3 is TGTGCCAGCAGCTTAGGGAGGGGGGTCTACGAGCAGTACTTC. This chain joins TRBV11-2 and TRBJ2-7, with D perhaps being TRBD1 or TRBD2 (6 bases each). The CDR3 runs to 14 residues. The V and J ends lost 1 base and 3 bases respectively, with 10 bases between them. Germline values: CDR1 SGHAT, CDR2 FQNNGV.

This clonotype was seen only a few times. V and J are TRBV2 and TRBJ1-6; D may be TRBD1 (6 bases). The CDR3 is 15 amino acids. CDR1 SNHLY and CDR2 FYNNEI come from the germline V gene. V lost 5 bases, J lost 3 bases, and 11 bases lay in between. CDR3 DNA sequence: TGTGCCAGCAGTCGCCGCAGGGGCTATAATTCACCCCTCCACTTT. It is translated as CASSRRRGYNSPLHF.